This is a list of T cell receptor beta chains from one sample in a study of T cell repertoires in cytomegalovirus infection. Each CDR3 protein gets one entry after TCRdb re-called the reads with MiXCR. The repertoire includes around 300,000 distinct CDR3 sequences, roughly 21% of them detected once, and approximately 19% sits in the top ten. These receptors' antigens are unknown. Here the sequenced sample was cultured PBMCs, taken from culture after CMV antigen stimulation. Receptors originate from a human donor in good health (CMV status not recorded). Some clones in this sample may be carry-over from other donors' samples. Both conserved end residues are part of each CDR3. The D gene is left open where the match is weak. Rows may omit the clone size; those that give it use once, few, many or a size class.

TRBJ2-5 | NA | TRBD1 | TRBV7-9 | TGTGCCAGCAGCGTCGGGACAGGCGAACAAGAGACCCAGTACTTC | CASSVGTGEQETQYF
TRBJ1-1 | few | TRBD1 | TRBV10-3 | TGTGCCATCAGGGATGAGGGGGCATATACTGAAGCTTTCTTT | CAIRDEGAYTEAFF
TRBJ1-5 | NA | TRBD1 | TRBV7-8 | TGTGCCAGCAGCTTAGCGCGGACAGGGCGTCAGCCCCAGCATTTT | CASSLARTGRQPQHF
TRBJ1-5 | NA | NA | TRBV12-3/TRBV12-4 | TGTGCCAGCAGTTACCCGGGCGGAGGTCAGCCCCAGCATTTT | CASSYPGGGQPQHF
TRBJ2-2 | NA | NA | TRBV7-2 | TGTGCCAGCAGCTTAGAGGTGACCCGGAGGACCGGGGAGCTGTTTTTT | CASSLEVTRRTGELFF
TRBJ2-3 | NA | NA | TRBV11-3 | TGTGCCAGCAGCTTGCCCCCTTTTGGTACGCAGTATTTT | CASSLPPFGTQYF
TRBJ2-1 | many | NA | TRBV7-9 | TGTGCCAGCAGTTTAGGCGACAATGAGCAGTTCTTC | CASSLGDNEQFF
TRBJ2-3 | NA | TRBD1 | TRBV18 | TGTGCCAGCTCAGCCCCGGGACAGGGGGCAAAAGATACGCAGTATTTT | CASSAPGQGAKDTQYF
TRBJ2-4 | NA | NA | TRBV12-3/TRBV12-4 | TGTGCCAGCAGTTTGTCGGACATTCAGTACTTC | CASSLSDIQYF
TRBJ2-2 | few | TRBD2 | TRBV6-2/TRBV6-3 | TGTGCCAGCACCAGGGGCGGGAGGGGTCCCACCCCCACGAACACCGGGGAGCTGTTTTTT | CASTRGGRGPTPTNTGELFF
TRBJ1-4 | many | NA | TRBV7-8 | TGTGCCAGCAGCCCAAGGGGAATTAATGAAAAACTGTTTTTT | CASSPRGINEKLFF
TRBJ2-5 | few | TRBD2 | TRBV6-6 | TGTGCCAGCAGTTACCCACTAGCGGGAGTAGAGACCCAGTACTTC | CASSYPLAGVETQYF
TRBJ2-1 | few | TRBD2 | TRBV7-6 | TGTGCCAGCAGCTTAACTACTAGCGGTTGGGATGAGCAGTTCTTC | CASSLTTSGWDEQFF
TRBJ1-3 | many | NA | TRBV12-3/TRBV12-4 | TGTGCCAGCAGTTTCTGGGTAACTGGAAACACCATATATTTT | CASSFWVTGNTIYF
TRBJ2-1 | many | NA | TRBV7-2 | TGTGCCAGCAGCCCACGCTCCGGGGGAAATGAGCAGTTCTTC | CASSPRSGGNEQFF
TRBJ2-1 | few | NA | TRBV11-3 | TGTGCCAGCAGCCCACGCAGGGTTACCTACAATGAGCAGTTCTTC | CASSPRRVTYNEQFF
TRBJ2-7 | few | TRBD1 | TRBV7-9 | TGTGCCAGCAGCTTAGGAGGCGACAGGGTAAACGAGCAGTACTTC | CASSLGGDRVNEQYF